This T cell receptor beta chain was sequenced during a study of control samples from healthy donors and cancer patients. The protocol was immunoSEQ multiplex PCR, while the TCRdb copy is restricted to in-frame clones and leaves out a portion. The sample lists approximately 100,000 clones; 70% to 90% were seen once. The sequence was obtained from a middle-aged woman in good health. The sequenced material came from blood.

The CDR3 loop reads CASSPDRINEKLFF. The CDR3 DNA is TGTGCCAGCAGCCCGGACAGGATAAATGAAAAACTGTTTTTT. This sequence joins TRBV7-9 and TRBJ1-4; 7 bases agree with TRBD1. From germline, CDR1 is SEHNR and CDR2 FQNEAQ (reference sequence). Trimming took 5 bases from V and 5 from J; bases not matched to a gene: 5. The CDR3 has 14 residues.